The 27 T cell receptor beta chains in this list originate from one sample, sequenced in a study of blood T cell repertoires in COVID-19. Data came from immunoSEQ multiplex PCR; TCRdb stores just in-frame clones and leaves some out. The table has approximately 70,000 clones, 76% seen once; the top ten hold about 15%. What was sequenced was peripheral blood. Source of these receptors: a man aged 55 to 70 with COVID-19, enrolled during active disease.

The rearrangement links TRBV27 to TRBJ2-3; a weak D match, TRBD1 (6 bases). The germline CDR1 and CDR2 sequences are MNHEY and SMNVEV (reference sequence). The CDR3 contains 14 residues. With 4 bases removed from V and 5 bases from J, the gap between germline ends came to 13 bases. The DNA for the CDR3 is TGTGCCAGCAGTTCCGGACAGCTCTTAGATACGCAGTATTTT. It specifies CASSSGQLLDTQYF.

The V gene is TRBV3-1 (or the pseudogene TRBV3-2), the J gene TRBJ2-1; 15 nucleotides match TRBD2. J was trimmed by 9 bases and V by 4 bases; bases with no gene match: 7. The CDR3 runs to 16 residues. Germline CDR1 is LGHDT and CDR2 is YNNKEL (reference sequence). The CDR3 sequence is CASSLWTSGGEGEQFF. DNA for the CDR3: TGTGCCAGCAGCCTCTGGACTAGCGGGGGGGAAGGTGAGCAGTTCTTC.

The rearrangement links TRBV19 to TRBJ2-7, with 7 positions matching TRBD1. Germline loops: CDR1 LNHDA, CDR2 SQIVND (reference sequence). The CDR3 contains 16 residues. The J segment lost 3 bases and the V segment lost 2 bases, leaving 10 bases of the junction unmatched. The DNA of the CDR3 is TGTGCCAGTAGTATATATCTCGGGACAGCGTTCTACGAGCAGTACTTC. This encodes CASSIYLGTAFYEQYF.

The rearrangement links TRBV9 to TRBJ2-5, with a weak D call TRBD2 (5 bases). Germline V gene sequence: CDR1 SGDLS, CDR2 YYNGEE. The CDR3 loop spans 14 amino acids. V lost 5 bases and J lost 5, with 16 bases in between. The CDR3 DNA reads TGTGCCAGCAGTTCCCGGCGGACGGGGGAGACCCAGTACTTC. This sequence encodes CASSSRRTGETQYF.

The chain uses TRBV4-1 and TRBJ2-3; no reliable D call. Germline values: CDR1 MGHRA, CDR2 YSYEKL. Trimming pared 0 bases from V and 3 bases from J, leaving 4 bases between. This CDR3 comprises 13 residues. The CDR3 bases are TGCGCCAGCAGCCAAGATCCTACAGATACGCAGTATTTT. Amino acid sequence: CASSQDPTDTQYF.

V is TRBV7-9 and J is TRBJ1-6; perhaps TRBD1 as D (6 bases). From germline, CDR1 is SEHNR and CDR2 FQNEAQ (reference sequence). CDR3 length equals 15 residues. Trimming shortened V by 1 base and J by 7 bases, and 11 bases separated the two germline ends. The CDR3 here is CASSLGEGGNSPLHF. CDR3 coding DNA: TGTGCCAGCAGCTTAGGTGAGGGGGGGAATTCACCCCTCCACTTT.

V usage is TRBV5-4 and J usage is TRBJ2-3, with 9 bases lining up with TRBD1. V gave up 0 bases and J gave up 4 bases; unmatched junction bases: 3. The CDR3 has 15 residues. Germline V gene lookup returns CDR1 SGHNT and CDR2 YYREEE (reference sequence). CDR3: CASSLAGTGPDTQYF. The CDR3 coding sequence is TGTGCCAGCAGCTTGGCCGGGACAGGGCCAGATACGCAGTATTTT.

The rearrangement joins TRBV6-5 to TRBJ2-7, with 8 bases that match TRBD2. The V segment lost 2 bases and the J segment 3 bases; nucleotides outside the gene matches: 9. Germline V gene sequence: CDR1 MNHEY, CDR2 SVGAGI. CDR3 length: 16 amino acids. Here the CDR3 reads CASSYPKGSGSYEQYF. The CDR3 DNA reads TGTGCCAGCAGTTACCCAAAAGGGAGCGGGAGCTACGAGCAGTACTTC.

V gene TRBV7-9 combines with J gene TRBJ1-5; the match to TRBD1 covers 9 bases. J gave up 5 bases and V 6 bases, and 8 bases lay outside the gene matches. Germline values: CDR1 SEHNR, CDR2 FQNEAQ (reference sequence). The CDR3 length is 15 residues. CDR3 region: CASRHNRGPHQPQHF. The CDR3 region has the DNA TGTGCCAGCAGGCATAACAGGGGGCCCCATCAGCCCCAGCATTTT.

This clone occurred many times. This chain uses TRBV19 with TRBJ2-3; TRBD2 is a possible D gene (5 bases). CDR1 is LNHDA and CDR2 is SQIVND in the germline V gene (reference sequence). V lost 9 bases to trimming and J lost 0 bases, with 13 bases between them. This CDR3 region has 14 residues. The CDR3 region has the DNA TGTGCCAGCCATCCGGGCGGGAGCACAGATACGCAGTATTTT. Amino acid sequence: CASHPGGSTDTQYF. Full variable domain (missing parts from reference TRBV19 and TRBJ2-3): DGGITQSPKYLFRKEGQNVTLSCEQNLNHDAMYWYRQDPGQGLRLIYYSQIVNDFQKGDIAEGYSVSREKKESFPLTVTSAQKNPTAFYLCASHPGGSTDTQYFGPGTRLTVL.

V and J are TRBV24-1 and TRBJ2-7; a weak D match, TRBD2 (5 bases). Germline loops: CDR1 KGHDR, CDR2 SFDVKD. The CDR3 runs to 15 residues. Between the trimmed V and J ends, which lost 5 bases and 0 bases, there was a span of 13 bases. The chain's CDR3 is CATSGSTGNSYEQYF. CDR3 nucleotides: TGTGCCACCAGTGGCTCGACGGGGAACTCCTACGAGCAGTACTTC.

The CDR3 spells CASRSRLAGLYEQYF. The CDR3 nucleotides read TGCGCCAGCAGATCTAGACTAGCGGGTTTATACGAGCAGTACTTC. V gene TRBV10-1 combines with J gene TRBJ2-7; 10 bases fit TRBD2. Per the germline V gene, CDR1 is WNHNN and CDR2 is SYGVQD (reference sequence). The CDR3 sequence is 15 residues long. The V gene end was trimmed by 6 bases and the J gene end by 4 bases; junction bases not matched to a gene: 9.

The gene calls are TRBV5-1 and TRBJ2-7; 11 nucleotides agree with TRBD2. In germline, CDR1 is SGHRS, CDR2 YFSETQ. The CDR3 is 14 amino acids. V trimming: 6 bases; J trimming: 5 bases; junction bases outside the gene matches: 7. CDR3 bases: TGCGCCAGCAAATCTAGCGGGGGGTTCGACGAGCAGTACTTC. It encodes CASKSSGGFDEQYF.

A few counts support this clone. The chain employs TRBV19 and TRBJ1-2, with D maybe TRBD1 (6 bases). The CDR3 totals 12 residues. Germline CDR1 LNHDA, CDR2 SQIVND (reference sequence). The V and J ends lost 7 bases and 7 bases respectively, with 13 bases between them. The CDR3 loop reads CASTQGRGGYTF. The DNA for the CDR3 is TGTGCCAGTACCCAGGGGAGGGGTGGCTACACCTTC.

This clone was seen only once. This chain uses TRBV19 with TRBJ2-2, with TRBD2 identical over 11 bases. The CDR3 length is 17 residues. The V gene's germline CDR1 is LNHDA and CDR2 SQIVND (reference sequence). Trimming removed 10 bases from V and 6 bases from J; junction bases left unmatched: 16. CDR3 sequence reads: CATSIVSSGRAAGELFF. The CDR3 DNA is TGTGCCACCTCTATTGTTAGTAGCGGGAGGGCCGCCGGGGAGCTGTTTTTT.

The gene calls are TRBV6-5 and TRBJ1-5; D is perhaps TRBD1 (5 bases). Germline CDR1 is MNHEY and CDR2 is SVGAGI. The length of the CDR3 is 15 residues. V was trimmed by 6 bases and J by 3 bases, leaving 15 bases between them. CDR3 residues: CASRPPGGANQPQHF. In DNA, the CDR3 is TGTGCCAGCAGGCCCCCCGGAGGGGCCAATCAGCCCCAGCATTTT.

The chain links TRBV28 to TRBJ2-7, with a possible D match to TRBD2 (6 bases). V shed 6 bases and J shed 6 bases, with 18 bases lying between them. Per the germline V gene, CDR1 is MDHEN and CDR2 is SYDVKM. The CDR3 consists of 14 residues. CDR3 nucleotide sequence: TGTGCCAGCAGCCGGGGACTGGGAATTCGCGAGCAGTACTTC. Protein sequence: CASSRGLGIREQYF. Based on the CDR3 plus reference TRBV28 and TRBJ2-7, the full variable domain is DVKVTQSSRYLVKRTGEKVFLECVQDMDHENMFWYRQDPGLGLRLIYFSYDVKMKEKGDIPEGYSVSREKKERFSLILESASTNQTSMYLCASSRGLGIREQYFGPGTRLTVT.

The rearrangement uses TRBV7-2 and TRBJ2-1; tentative D call: TRBD2 (7 bases). The CDR3 sequence is 16 residues long. CDR1 and CDR2 (germline): SGHTA, FQGNSA. Trimming removed 5 bases at V and 3 bases at J, with 17 bases between. The CDR3 DNA follows: TGTGCCAGCAGCCCGAAAGGGGGGGGAAACTACAATGAGCAGTTCTTC. Translated: CASSPKGGGNYNEQFF.

V usage is TRBV7-3 and J usage is TRBJ2-1; the D is unclear. Germline lookup yields CDR1 SGHTA and CDR2 FQGTGA. The CDR3 totals 12 residues. V was shortened by 2 bases and J by 7 bases, with 6 bases between the two germline ends. The CDR3 reads CASSLDWNEQFF. CDR3 DNA: TGTGCCAGCAGCTTAGACTGGAATGAGCAGTTCTTC.

This chain joins TRBV10-3 and TRBJ2-7, with 9 bases aligning to TRBD2. Germline V gene lookup returns CDR1 ENHRY and CDR2 SYGVKD. J lost 6 bases, V lost 0 bases, and 6 bases had no gene match. The CDR3 has 15 amino acids. The CDR3 region is CAISESVAGDGEQYF. CDR3 nucleotides: TGTGCCATCAGTGAGTCCGTAGCGGGAGACGGCGAGCAGTACTTC.

V gene TRBV24-1 combines with J gene TRBJ2-3; TRBD2 aligns across 8 bases. V dropped 5 bases and J dropped 5; count of bases not matched to a gene: 11. In germline, CDR1 is KGHDR, CDR2 SFDVKD. This CDR3 has 16 residues. CDR3 sequence: CATSASSGSGVDTQYF. For the CDR3, the DNA is TGTGCCACCAGTGCCTCCAGCGGGAGTGGTGTAGATACGCAGTATTTT.

This clone was detected a few times. The gene calls are TRBV2 and TRBJ2-7; weak D call: TRBD2 (6 bases). The V and J ends lost 5 bases and 4 bases respectively, with 15 bases between them. Looked up from germline, CDR1 is SNHLY and CDR2 is FYNNEI. The CDR3 spans 14 residues. The CDR3 coding sequence is TGTGCCAGCAGTACACCAAAGGAGGGATACGAGCAGTACTTC. Its protein is CASSTPKEGYEQYF.

V is TRBV18 and J is TRBJ2-1, with 9 bases fitting TRBD2. Germline V CDR1 and CDR2: KGHSH, LQKENI. Losses at the gene ends were 6 bases for V and 5 bases for J; bases not matched to a gene: 11. The CDR3 covers 16 residues. CDR3 in DNA: TGTGCCAGCTCCCCGAGACCTAGCGGGGACCACAATGAGCAGTTCTTC. This sequence encodes CASSPRPSGDHNEQFF.

The chain joins TRBV7-2 to TRBJ2-1; a possible D gene is TRBD2 (6 bases). Trimming removed 5 bases at V and 4 bases at J, with 18 bases between. The CDR3 contains 16 residues. Germline CDR1 and CDR2: SGHTA and FQGNSA. The CDR3 region has the DNA TGTGCCAGCAGCCCGAGGGGCGGGGCACCTTACAATGAGCAGTTCTTC. Its translation is CASSPRGGAPYNEQFF.

The rearrangement joins TRBV7-9 to TRBJ2-1; D is perhaps TRBD1 (6 bases). The CDR3 sequence is 15 residues long. Trimming removed 4 bases from V and 0 bases from J, with 10 bases in between. CDR1 SEHNR and CDR2 FQNEAQ come from the germline V gene (reference sequence). This CDR3 reads CASSSLQGSYNEQFF. CDR3 in DNA: TGTGCCAGCAGCTCCCTACAGGGCTCCTACAATGAGCAGTTCTTC. Together with reference TRBV7-9 and TRBJ2-1, the CDR3 gives the full variable domain: DTGVSQNPRHKITKRGQNVTFRCDPISEHNRLYWYRQTLGQGPEFLTYFQNEAQLEKSRLLSDRFSAERPKGSFSTLEIQRTEQGDSAMYLCASSSLQGSYNEQFFGPGTRLTVL.

The chain couples TRBV5-4 to TRBJ2-1; the D gene is possibly TRBD2 (5 bases). Per germline, CDR1 SGHNT and CDR2 YYREEE (reference sequence). This CDR3 contains 14 residues. V lost 7 bases and J 0 bases, leaving 11 bases between the germline ends. CDR3 nucleotide sequence: TGTGCCAGCGGATCCCGGGGCTCCTACAATGAGCAGTTCTTC. It encodes CASGSRGSYNEQFF.

The chain links TRBV30 to TRBJ2-7, with a possible D match to TRBD2 (7 bases). V lost 4 bases to trimming and J lost 7 bases, with 20 bases between them. This CDR3 has 14 amino acids. CDR1 is GTSNPN, CDR2 SVGIG, per germline (reference sequence). The chain's CDR3 is CAWMGGANYREQYF. In nucleotides, the CDR3 is TGTGCCTGGATGGGGGGGGCGAACTATCGGGAGCAGTACTTC. The full variable domain, in which reference TRBV30 and TRBJ2-7 provide the parts outside the CDR3, is SQTIHQWPATLVQPVGSPLSLECTVEGTSNPNLYWYRQAAGRGLQLLFYSVGIGQISSEVPQNLSASRPQDRQFILSSKKLLLSDSGFYLCAWMGGANYREQYFGPGTRLTVT.